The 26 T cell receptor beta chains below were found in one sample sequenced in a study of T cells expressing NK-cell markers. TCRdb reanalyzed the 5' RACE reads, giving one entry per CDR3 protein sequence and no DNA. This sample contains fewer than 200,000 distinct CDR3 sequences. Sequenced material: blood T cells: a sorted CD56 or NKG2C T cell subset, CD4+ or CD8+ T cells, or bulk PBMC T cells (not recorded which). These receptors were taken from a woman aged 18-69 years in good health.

CDR3 protein: CASNRRPGYEQYF. V and J are TRBV28 and TRBJ2-7; TCRdb lists TRBD2, though no DNA is available to test this call. Per germline, CDR1 MDHEN and CDR2 SYDVKM. This CDR3 region has 13 residues.

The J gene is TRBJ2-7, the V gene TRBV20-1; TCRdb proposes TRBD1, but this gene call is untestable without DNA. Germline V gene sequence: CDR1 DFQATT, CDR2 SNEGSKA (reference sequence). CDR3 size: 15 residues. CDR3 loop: CSARVGGGSSGEQYF.

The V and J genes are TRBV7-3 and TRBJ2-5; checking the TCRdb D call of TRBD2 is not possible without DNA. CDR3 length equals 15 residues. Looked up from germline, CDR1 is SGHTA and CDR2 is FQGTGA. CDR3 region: CASSPRLASQETQYF.

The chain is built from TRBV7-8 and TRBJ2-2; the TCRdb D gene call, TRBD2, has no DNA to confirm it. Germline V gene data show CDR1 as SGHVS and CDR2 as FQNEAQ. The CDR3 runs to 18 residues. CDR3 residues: CASSPRLAGGPDTGELFF. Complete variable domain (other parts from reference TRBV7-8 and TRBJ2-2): GAGVSQSPRYKVAKRGQDVALRCDPISGHVSLFWYQQALGQGPEFLTYFQNEAQLDKSGLPSDRFFAERPEGSVSTLKIQRTQQEDSAVYLCASSPRLAGGPDTGELFFGEGSRLTVL.

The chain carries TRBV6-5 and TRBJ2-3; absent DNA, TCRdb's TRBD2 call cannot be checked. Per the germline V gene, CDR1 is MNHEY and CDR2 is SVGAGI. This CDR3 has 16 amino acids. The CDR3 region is CASSWGLAGSTDTQYF.

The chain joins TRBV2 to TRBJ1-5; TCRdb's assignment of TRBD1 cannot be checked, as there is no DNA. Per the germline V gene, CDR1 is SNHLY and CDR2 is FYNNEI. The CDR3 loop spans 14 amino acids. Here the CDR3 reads CASGGTGYVQPQHF.

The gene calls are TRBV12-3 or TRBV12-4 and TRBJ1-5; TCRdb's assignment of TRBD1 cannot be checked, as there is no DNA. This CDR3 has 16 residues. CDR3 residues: CASSLPGTMGNQPQHF.

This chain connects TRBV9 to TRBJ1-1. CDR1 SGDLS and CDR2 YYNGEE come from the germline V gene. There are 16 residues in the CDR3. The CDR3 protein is CASSAAVGVSDTEAFF.

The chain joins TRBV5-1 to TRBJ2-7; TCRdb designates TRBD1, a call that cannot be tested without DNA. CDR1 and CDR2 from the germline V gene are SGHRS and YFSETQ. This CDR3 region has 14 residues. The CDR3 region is CASSPWTGGAEQYF.

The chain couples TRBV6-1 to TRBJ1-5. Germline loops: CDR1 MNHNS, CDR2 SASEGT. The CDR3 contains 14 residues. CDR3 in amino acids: CANTTDPSNQPQHF.

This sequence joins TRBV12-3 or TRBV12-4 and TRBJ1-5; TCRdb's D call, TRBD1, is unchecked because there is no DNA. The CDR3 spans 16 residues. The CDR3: CASSLAGQGGYQPQHF.

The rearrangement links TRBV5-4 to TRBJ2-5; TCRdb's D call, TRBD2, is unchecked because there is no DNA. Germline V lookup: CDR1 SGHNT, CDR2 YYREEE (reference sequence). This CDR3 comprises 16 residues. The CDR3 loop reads CASSGTSGGVQETQYF.

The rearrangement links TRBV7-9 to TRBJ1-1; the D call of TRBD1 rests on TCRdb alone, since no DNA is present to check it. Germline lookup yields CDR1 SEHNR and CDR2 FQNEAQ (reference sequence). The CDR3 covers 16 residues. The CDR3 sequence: CASSPETGGAGTEAFF.

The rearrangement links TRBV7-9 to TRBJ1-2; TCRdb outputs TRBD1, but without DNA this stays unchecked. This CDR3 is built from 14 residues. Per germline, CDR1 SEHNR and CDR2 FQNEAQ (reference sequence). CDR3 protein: CASSSQQGGGGYTF.

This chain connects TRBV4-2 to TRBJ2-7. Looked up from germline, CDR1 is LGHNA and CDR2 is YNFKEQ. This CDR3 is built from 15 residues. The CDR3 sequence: CASSQQRLQPYEQYF.

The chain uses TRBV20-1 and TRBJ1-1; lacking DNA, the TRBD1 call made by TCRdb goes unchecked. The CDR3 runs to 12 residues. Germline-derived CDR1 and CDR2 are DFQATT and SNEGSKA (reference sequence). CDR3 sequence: CSASLRDRGAFF.

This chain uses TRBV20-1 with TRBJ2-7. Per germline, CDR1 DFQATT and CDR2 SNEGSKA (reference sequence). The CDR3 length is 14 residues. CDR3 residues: CSAKLSPQLGEQYF.

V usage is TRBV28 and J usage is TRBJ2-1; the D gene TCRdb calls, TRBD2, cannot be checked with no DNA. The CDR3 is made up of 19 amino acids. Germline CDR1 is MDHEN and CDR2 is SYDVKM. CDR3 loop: CASSSAGVSETYGYNEQFF.

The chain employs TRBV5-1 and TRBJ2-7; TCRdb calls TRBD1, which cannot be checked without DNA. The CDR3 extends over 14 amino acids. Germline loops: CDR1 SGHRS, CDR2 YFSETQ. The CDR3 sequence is CASSPGHSVYEQYF.

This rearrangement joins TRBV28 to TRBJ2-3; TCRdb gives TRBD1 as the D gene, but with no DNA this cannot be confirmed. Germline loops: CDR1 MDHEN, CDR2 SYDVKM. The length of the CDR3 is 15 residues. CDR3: CASSAPGTGTDTQYF. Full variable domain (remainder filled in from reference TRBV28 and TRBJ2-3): DVKVTQSSRYLVKRTGEKVFLECVQDMDHENMFWYRQDPGLGLRLIYFSYDVKMKEKGDIPEGYSVSREKKERFSLILESASTNQTSMYLCASSAPGTGTDTQYFGPGTRLTVL.

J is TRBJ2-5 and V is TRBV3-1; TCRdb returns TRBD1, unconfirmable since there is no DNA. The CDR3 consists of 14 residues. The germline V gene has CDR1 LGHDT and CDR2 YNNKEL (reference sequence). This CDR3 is CASSQLNSGETQYF.

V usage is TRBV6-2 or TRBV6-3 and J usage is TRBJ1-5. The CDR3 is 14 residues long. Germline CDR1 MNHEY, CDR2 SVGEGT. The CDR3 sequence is CASSYDRRSQPQHF.

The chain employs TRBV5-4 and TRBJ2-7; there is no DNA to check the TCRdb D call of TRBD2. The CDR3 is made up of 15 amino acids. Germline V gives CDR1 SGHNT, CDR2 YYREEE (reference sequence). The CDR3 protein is CASSLRASGGDEQYF.

This CDR3 is CASTAGGRGGYTF. The rearrangement joins TRBV6-6 to TRBJ1-2; TCRdb returns TRBD1, unconfirmable since there is no DNA. Germline V CDR1 and CDR2: MNHNY, SVGAGI (reference sequence). This CDR3 comprises 13 residues.

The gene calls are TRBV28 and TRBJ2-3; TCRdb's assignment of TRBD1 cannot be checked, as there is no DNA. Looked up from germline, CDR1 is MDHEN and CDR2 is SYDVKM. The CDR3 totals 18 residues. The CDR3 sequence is CASSWTYAGGQGADTQYF.

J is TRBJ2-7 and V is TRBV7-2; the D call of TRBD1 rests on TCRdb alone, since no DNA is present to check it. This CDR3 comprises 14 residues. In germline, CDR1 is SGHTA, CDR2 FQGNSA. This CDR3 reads CASSMRDRGTEQYF.